This TCR beta chain was captured in a study of type 1 regulatory T cells. About the study: This in vitro CD4 product, T-allo10, is enriched for Tr1 cells and alloantigen-specific.

TCRdb reprocessed the reads via MiXCR and lists one record per CDR3 protein. The table lists about 42,000 distinct CDR3 sequences, 9.5% to 15% of them singletons. Overall study findings and caveats: Compared with non-Tr1 cells, Tr1 cells showed a narrower TCR repertoire.

This clonotype was seen at least ten times. The antigen is unknown. Trimming removed 6 bases from V and 6 bases from J, with 20 bases in between. Per the germline V gene, CDR1 is MNHEY and CDR2 is SVGAGI. The CDR3 runs 16 residues. The clonotype comes from a human donor in good health. The chain couples TRBV6-5 to TRBJ2-2; D not resolved. The specimen was cultured non-Tr1 T cells, either the whole culture or a sorted T cell fraction (not recorded which). The DNA of the CDR3 is TGTGCCAGCAGCCACCGAAGGGCTTTGTACGCCGGGGAGCTGTTTTTT. Translation gives CASSHRRALYAGELFF.